The rows below give T cell receptor beta chains drawn from one sample of a study of graft-versus-host responses after intestinal transplantation. Assay used: immunoSEQ multiplex PCR; TCRdb lists only in-frame clones, some missing. The sample records more than 9,500 clones, 65% to 85% being singletons. The source was PBMCs, collected around 310 days after intestinal transplant. Every receptor here comes from a human patient who received an intestinal transplant, so some T cells may come from the graft donor. The CDR3 runs from the conserved cysteine through the conserved F or W. A D gene is named only where the DNA matches it firmly. Clone size appears in some rows only: once, few, many, or a class for an expanded clone.

V: TRBV6-6; D: .; J: TRBJ2-7; length: 14; size: .; CDR3: CASSPQHGTDEQYF; DNA: TGTGCCAGCAGCCCTCAACACGGGACTGACGAGCAGTACTTC
V: TRBV15; D: TRBD1; J: TRBJ2-3; length: 15; size: .; CDR3: CATSIGQGAADTQYF; DNA: TGTGCCACCAGCATAGGACAGGGTGCCGCGGATACGCAGTATTTT
V: TRBV2; D: .; J: TRBJ1-4; length: 11; size: .; CDR3: CASSEAEKLFF; DNA: TGTGCCAGCAGTGAAGCTGAAAAACTGTTTTTT
V: TRBV7-2; D: .; J: TRBJ1-2; length: 15; size: .; CDR3: CASIGGRAENYGYTF; DNA: TGTGCCAGCATCGGAGGGAGGGCGGAGAACTATGGCTACACCTTC
V: TRBV28; D: TRBD2; J: TRBJ2-7; length: 15; size: .; CDR3: CASSSGGGNYYEQYF; DNA: TGTGCCAGCAGTTCCGGGGGGGGTAACTACTACGAGCAGTACTTC
V: TRBV10-3; D: .; J: TRBJ2-5; length: 13; size: .; CDR3: CAISVQGTETQYF; DNA: TGTGCCATCAGTGTGCAGGGGACGGAGACCCAGTACTTC
V: TRBV29-1; D: .; J: TRBJ2-3; length: 14; size: .; CDR3: CSVEEWDFTDTQYF; DNA: TGCAGCGTTGAAGAATGGGACTTCACAGATACGCAGTATTTT
V: TRBV6-6; D: .; J: TRBJ2-5; length: 16; size: .; CDR3: CASSSPGTPGEETQYF; DNA: TGTGCCAGCAGTTCGCCTGGCACCCCGGGAGAAGAGACCCAGTACTTC
V: TRBV6-8; D: TRBD2; J: TRBJ2-7; length: 12; size: few; CDR3: CASRGLAEKQYF; DNA: TGTGCCAGCAGGGGACTAGCTGAGAAGCAGTACTTC
V: TRBV16; D: TRBD1; J: TRBJ1-5; length: 18; size: .; CDR3: CASSQTPGQGGSNQPQHF; DNA: TGTGCCAGCAGCCAAACTCCGGGACAGGGAGGTAGCAATCAGCCCCAGCATTTT
V: TRBV19; D: TRBD1; J: TRBJ2-7; length: 13; size: .; CDR3: CASSTDRVSEQYF; DNA: TGTGCCAGTAGTACCGACAGGGTTAGCGAGCAGTACTTC
V: TRBV27; D: .; J: TRBJ1-5; length: 13; size: few; CDR3: CASSGGRNQPQHF; DNA: TGTGCCAGCAGCGGGGGACGAAATCAGCCCCAGCATTTT
V: TRBV5-4; D: .; J: TRBJ1-3; length: 17; size: .; CDR3: CASSTHPGDHSGNTIYF; DNA: TGTGCCAGCAGCACCCATCCAGGGGATCACTCTGGAAACACCATATATTTT
V: TRBV5-3; D: TRBD2; J: TRBJ2-7; length: 15; size: .; CDR3: CARRSGLAGHYEQYF; DNA: TGTGCCAGAAGAAGTGGACTAGCCGGCCACTACGAGCAGTACTTC
V: TRBV27; D: .; J: TRBJ1-5; length: 14; size: .; CDR3: CASSLTVGNQPQHF; DNA: TGTGCCAGCAGTTTGACAGTGGGCAATCAGCCCCAGCATTTT
V: TRBV28; D: .; J: TRBJ2-7; length: 15; size: .; CDR3: CASSSLLGGTYEQYF; DNA: TGTGCCAGCAGTTCCCTCCTCGGGGGTACCTACGAGCAGTACTTC
V: TRBV5-1; D: .; J: TRBJ2-7; length: 14; size: .; CDR3: CASIRNPGEYEQYF; DNA: TGCGCCAGCATCCGAAATCCAGGGGAGTACGAGCAGTACTTC
V: TRBV28; D: .; J: TRBJ1-1; length: 13; size: .; CDR3: CATFRRGPIFPFF; DNA: TGTGCCACTTTCCGGCGGGGACCTATATTTCCTTTCTTT
V: TRBV7-2; D: TRBD2; J: TRBJ2-7; length: 16; size: .; CDR3: CASSSQTSGSSYEQYF; DNA: TGTGCCAGCAGTTCCCAGACTAGCGGGAGCTCCTACGAGCAGTACTTC
V: TRBV4-1; D: TRBD2; J: TRBJ2-4; length: 20; size: .; CDR3: CASSPALERLAGVAKNIQYF; DNA: TGCGCCAGCAGCCCAGCGCTAGAGCGACTAGCGGGAGTAGCCAAAAACATTCAGTACTTC
V: TRBV9; D: TRBD2; J: TRBJ2-7; length: 15; size: once; CDR3: CASSLEASGIYEQYF; DNA: TGTGCCAGCAGCCTAGAGGCTAGCGGAATCTACGAGCAGTACTTC
V: TRBV4-1; D: .; J: TRBJ1-1; length: 17; size: .; CDR3: CASSQDSTGPPVAEAFF; DNA: TGCGCCAGCAGCCAAGACAGCACAGGGCCGCCGGTGGCTGAAGCTTTCTTT
V: TRBV30; D: TRBD1; J: TRBJ1-1; length: 15; size: .; CDR3: CAWTVPGQGHTEAFF; DNA: TGTGCCTGGACCGTACCGGGACAGGGTCACACTGAAGCTTTCTTT
V: TRBV29-1; D: .; J: TRBJ1-2; length: 11; size: few; CDR3: CSVDTNYGYTF; DNA: TGCAGCGTTGACACCAACTATGGCTACACCTTC
V: TRBV28; D: TRBD2; J: TRBJ2-3; length: 15; size: .; CDR3: CASSLLAGIADTQYF; DNA: TGTGCCAGCAGTTTACTAGCGGGAATCGCAGATACGCAGTATTTT
V: TRBV5-1; D: .; J: TRBJ2-7; length: 14; size: .; CDR3: CASSFLQGGNEQYF; DNA: TGCGCCAGCAGCTTCTTACAGGGCGGCAACGAGCAGTACTTC
V: TRBV6-1; D: .; J: TRBJ2-7; length: 12; size: few; CDR3: CASSEYGYEQYF; DNA: TGTGCCAGCAGTGAATATGGATACGAGCAGTACTTC
V: TRBV11-2; D: TRBD1; J: TRBJ1-2; length: 16; size: .; CDR3: CASSVSSTGPYYGYTF; DNA: TGTGCCAGCAGCGTGTCGTCGACAGGGCCTTACTATGGCTACACCTTC
V: TRBV11-1; D: .; J: TRBJ1-1; length: 17; size: .; CDR3: CASSIGPVWVGRTEAFF; DNA: TGTGCCAGCAGTATTGGTCCGGTCTGGGTAGGCCGTACTGAAGCTTTCTTT
V: TRBV27; D: TRBD2; J: TRBJ2-7; length: 15; size: .; CDR3: CASSISGRSSYEQYF; DNA: TGTGCCAGCAGTATTAGCGGGAGGAGCTCCTACGAGCAGTACTTC
V: TRBV7-9; D: TRBD1; J: TRBJ1-1; length: 13; size: few; CDR3: CASSPGGHTEAFF; DNA: TGTGCCAGCAGCCCAGGGGGGCACACTGAAGCTTTCTTT
V: TRBV5-1; D: .; J: TRBJ2-7; length: 15; size: .; CDR3: CASARDLSATYEQYF; DNA: TGCGCCAGCGCTCGGGACCTTAGCGCAACCTACGAGCAGTACTTC
V: TRBV5-8; D: .; J: TRBJ2-5; length: 13; size: .; CDR3: CASSLVGSGTQYF; DNA: TGTGCCAGCAGCTTGGTGGGGAGCGGGACCCAGTACTTC
V: TRBV10-3; D: .; J: TRBJ2-2; length: 15; size: .; CDR3: CAIGPGTANTGELFF; DNA: TGTGCCATCGGTCCCGGGACGGCGAACACCGGGGAGCTGTTTTTT
V: TRBV5-6; D: TRBD2; J: TRBJ2-7; length: 14; size: .; CDR3: CASSLGTGGYEQYF; DNA: TGTGCCAGCAGCTTGGGTACGGGAGGCTACGAGCAGTACTTC
V: TRBV2; D: .; J: TRBJ1-4; length: 11; size: .; CDR3: CASTERGKLFF; DNA: TGTGCCAGCACCGAACGTGGGAAACTGTTTTTT
V: TRBV30; D: .; J: TRBJ2-1; length: 16; size: .; CDR3: CAWSGALLSSYNEQFF; DNA: TGTGCCTGGAGTGGGGCGTTACTGAGCTCCTACAATGAGCAGTTCTTC
V: TRBV7-8; D: .; J: TRBJ2-6; length: 13; size: .; CDR3: CASSQSGANVLTF; DNA: TGTGCCAGCAGCCAATCCGGGGCCAACGTCCTGACTTTC
V: TRBV21-1; D: .; J: TRBJ2-7; length: 18; size: .; CDR3: CASSKMTSGRAGTYEQYF; DNA: TGTGCCAGCAGCAAAATGACTAGCGGGAGGGCTGGCACCTACGAGCAGTACTTC
V: TRBV7-6; D: TRBD1; J: TRBJ2-6; length: 15; size: .; CDR3: CASSFQGAGANVLTF; DNA: TGTGCCAGCAGCTTCCAGGGGGCTGGGGCCAACGTCCTGACTTTC
V: TRBV10-1; D: .; J: TRBJ2-7; length: 13; size: .; CDR3: CASSGDRAYEQYF; DNA: TGCGCCAGCAGTGGAGACAGAGCCTACGAGCAGTACTTC
V: TRBV14; D: .; J: TRBJ1-1; length: 12; size: few; CDR3: CASSGSITEAFF; DNA: TGTGCCAGCAGCGGGTCGATCACTGAAGCTTTCTTT
V: TRBV7-8; D: .; J: TRBJ2-2; length: 15; size: few; CDR3: CASSPGPSNTGELFF; DNA: TGTGCCAGCAGCCCGGGACCCTCGAACACCGGGGAGCTGTTTTTT
V: TRBV5-4; D: TRBD2; J: TRBJ2-1; length: 16; size: .; CDR3: CASSSGTSGRAHEQFF; DNA: TGTGCCAGCAGCTCCGGGACTAGCGGGAGGGCCCATGAGCAGTTCTTC
V: TRBV10-1; D: .; J: TRBJ2-1; length: 15; size: .; CDR3: CASSESGSSYNEQFF; DNA: TGCGCCAGCAGTGAGTCCGGGAGCTCCTACAATGAGCAGTTCTTC
V: TRBV7-9; D: .; J: TRBJ2-4; length: 14; size: .; CDR3: CASSPGLAPDIQYF; DNA: TGTGCCAGCAGCCCGGGACTGGCCCCGGACATTCAGTACTTC
V: TRBV5-1; D: .; J: TRBJ2-5; length: 11; size: .; CDR3: CASSLKETQYF; DNA: TGCGCCAGCAGCTTGAAAGAGACCCAGTACTTC
V: TRBV2; D: .; J: TRBJ1-2; length: 14; size: few; CDR3: CASSEDPTGYGYTF; DNA: TGTGCCAGCAGTGAAGACCCTACGGGCTATGGCTACACCTTC
V: TRBV6-1; D: TRBD1; J: TRBJ2-7; length: 13; size: .; CDR3: CASSENRGREQYF; DNA: TGTGCCAGCAGTGAAAACAGGGGGCGTGAGCAGTACTTC
V: TRBV28; D: .; J: TRBJ1-2; length: 10; size: .; CDR3: CASKGVGYTF; DNA: TGTGCCAGCAAAGGGGTTGGCTACACCTTC